The rows below give T cell receptor beta chains drawn from one sample of a study of prognosis after radiotherapy for stage I lung cancer. TCRdb used MiXCR to reprocess the multiplex PCR reads, holding one entry per CDR3 protein. The table lists 50,000 or so distinct CDR3 sequences, about 35% of them singletons. The sample consisted of PBMCs, taken before or after stereotactic body radiation therapy (not recorded which). The receptor source for this set is a donor aged 50 or older with non-small cell lung cancer. Each CDR3 is given with its conserved first and last residue. A D gene is named only where the DNA matches it firmly. The size of a clone is reported for some rows only, either as once, few or many, or as a class for expanded clones.

J	D	V	length	size	DNA	CDR3
TRBJ2-2	NA	TRBV11-3	14	NA	TGTGCCAGCAGCTTAGGATTAAACACCGGGGAGTTGTTTTTT	CASSLGLNTGELFF
TRBJ2-1	NA	TRBV5-1	14	many	TGCGCCAGCAGCTTGTACGGGACCAACAATGAGCAGTTCTTC	CASSLYGTNNEQFF
TRBJ2-6	NA	TRBV12-3/TRBV12-4	15	NA	TGTGCCAGCAGTTCCCGGAACTCTGGGTCCAACTTCCTGACTTTC	CASSSRNSGSNFLTF
TRBJ2-7	NA	TRBV4-2	15	many	TGTGCCAGCAGCCAAGAAGGCGCTAGCTCCTACGAGCAGTACTTC	CASSQEGASSYEQYF
TRBJ2-7	TRBD1	TRBV30	14	NA	TGTGCCCGGAGCGAAGGGACAGGGGCCTACGAGCAGTACTTC	CARSEGTGAYEQYF
TRBJ1-5	NA	TRBV7-2	13	many	TGTGCCAGCAGCCAGGGTTTGGGGCAGCCCCAGCATTTT	CASSQGLGQPQHF
TRBJ1-1	NA	TRBV18	13	many	TGTGCCAGCTCATCCCAGGGGAGCACTGAAGCTTTCTTT	CASSSQGSTEAFF
TRBJ1-2	TRBD1	TRBV12-3/TRBV12-4	14	once	TGTGCCAGCAGTATCGCCCGGACAGGGTTTGGCTACACCTTC	CASSIARTGFGYTF
TRBJ2-1	TRBD2	TRBV14	16	many	TGTGCCAGCAGCCACCGAACTAGCGTTGGGGACAATGAGCAGTTCTTC	CASSHRTSVGDNEQFF
TRBJ2-7	NA	TRBV12-3/TRBV12-4	15	many	TGTGCCAGCAGTTTCCCCGTCGAGGGAACCCACGAGCAGTACTTC	CASSFPVEGTHEQYF
TRBJ2-2	TRBD2	TRBV19	17	NA	TGTGCCAGTAGTATAGATTTAGCGGGAGGAAGCACCGGGGAGCTGTTTTTT	CASSIDLAGGSTGELFF
TRBJ2-7	TRBD1	TRBV20-1	13	many	TGCAGTGCTCCCCGACAGGGGGCAGATGAGCAGTACTTC	CSAPRQGADEQYF
TRBJ2-7	NA	TRBV6-1	15	NA	TGTGCCAGCAGTGAGGCCGGGACACTCTCCTACGAGCAGTACTTC	CASSEAGTLSYEQYF
TRBJ1-5	NA	TRBV7-8	13	once	TGTGCCAGCAGCTATGTCGGAAATCAGCCACAGCATTTT	CASSYVGNQPQHF
TRBJ2-7	NA	TRBV12-3/TRBV12-4	15	many	TGTGCCAGCAGTTTGTTTGGGACTGGAGCCTACGAGCAGTACTTC	CASSLFGTGAYEQYF
TRBJ2-5	NA	TRBV28	14	many	TGTGCCAGCAGTTTCAGTGGGAGCCAAGAGACCCAGTACTTC	CASSFSGSQETQYF
TRBJ2-7	TRBD2	TRBV7-2	14	many	TGTGCCAGCAGCGCCCTAGCGGGAGGGCTCGAGCAGTACTTC	CASSALAGGLEQYF